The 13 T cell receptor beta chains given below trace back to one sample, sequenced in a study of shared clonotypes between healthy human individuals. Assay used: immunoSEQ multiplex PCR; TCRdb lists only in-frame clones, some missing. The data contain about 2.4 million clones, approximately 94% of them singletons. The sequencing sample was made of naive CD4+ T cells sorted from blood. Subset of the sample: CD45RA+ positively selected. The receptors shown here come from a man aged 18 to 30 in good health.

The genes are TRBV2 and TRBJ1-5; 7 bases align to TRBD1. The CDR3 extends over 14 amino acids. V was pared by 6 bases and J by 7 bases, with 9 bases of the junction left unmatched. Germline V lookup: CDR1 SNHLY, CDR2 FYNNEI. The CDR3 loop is CASSLGQSLQPQHF. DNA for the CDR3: TGTGCCAGCAGCCTGGGACAGAGTCTCCAGCCCCAGCATTTT.

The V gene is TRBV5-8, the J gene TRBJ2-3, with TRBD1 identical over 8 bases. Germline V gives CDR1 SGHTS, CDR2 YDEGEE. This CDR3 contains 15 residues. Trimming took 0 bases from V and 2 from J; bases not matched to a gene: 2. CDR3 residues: CASSLGTGITDTQYF. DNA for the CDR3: TGTGCCAGCAGCTTGGGGACAGGGATCACAGATACGCAGTATTTT.

CDR3 residues: CAAPALAGSSAYTDTQYF. Written as DNA, the CDR3 is TGCGCCGCGCCCGCTCTAGCGGGGTCTTCAGCGTACACAGATACGCAGTATTTT. The rearrangement joins TRBV10-1 to TRBJ2-3, with TRBD2 matching 9 bases. CDR1 and CDR2 from the germline V gene are WNHNN and SYGVQD (reference sequence). With V trimmed by 11 bases and J by 2 bases, 20 bases remained unmatched. This CDR3 comprises 18 residues.

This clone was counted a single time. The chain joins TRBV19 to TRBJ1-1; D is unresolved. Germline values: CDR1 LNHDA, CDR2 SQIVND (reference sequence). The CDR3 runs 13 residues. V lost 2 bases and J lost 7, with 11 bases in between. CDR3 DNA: TGTGCCAGTAGTATACACGCAGAGAGTGAAGCTTTCTTT. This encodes CASSIHAESEAFF.

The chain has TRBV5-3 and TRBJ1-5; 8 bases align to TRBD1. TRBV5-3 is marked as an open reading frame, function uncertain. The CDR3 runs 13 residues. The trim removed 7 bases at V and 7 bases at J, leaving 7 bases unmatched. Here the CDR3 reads CARSGGAGQPQHF. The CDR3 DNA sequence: TGTGCCAGATCAGGGGGCGCGGGACAGCCCCAGCATTTT.

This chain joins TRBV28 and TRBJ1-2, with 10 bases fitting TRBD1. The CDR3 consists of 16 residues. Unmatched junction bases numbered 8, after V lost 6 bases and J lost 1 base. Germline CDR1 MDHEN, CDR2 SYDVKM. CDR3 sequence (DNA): TGTGCCAGCAGCTCCGGACAGGGGGTAAATAACTATGGCTACACCTTC. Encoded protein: CASSSGQGVNNYGYTF.

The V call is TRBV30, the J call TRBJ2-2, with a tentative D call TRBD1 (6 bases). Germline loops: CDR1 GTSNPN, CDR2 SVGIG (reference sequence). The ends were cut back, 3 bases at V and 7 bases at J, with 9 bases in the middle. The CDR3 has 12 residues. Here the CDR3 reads CAWSQDSGELFF. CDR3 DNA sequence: TGTGCCTGGAGCCAGGACAGCGGGGAGCTGTTTTTT.

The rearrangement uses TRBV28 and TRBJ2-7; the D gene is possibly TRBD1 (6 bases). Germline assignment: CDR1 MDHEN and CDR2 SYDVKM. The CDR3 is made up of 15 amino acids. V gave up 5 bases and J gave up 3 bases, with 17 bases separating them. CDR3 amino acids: CASSPIQGNRYEQYF. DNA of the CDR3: TGTGCCAGCAGTCCGATACAGGGAAACCGCTACGAGCAGTACTTC.

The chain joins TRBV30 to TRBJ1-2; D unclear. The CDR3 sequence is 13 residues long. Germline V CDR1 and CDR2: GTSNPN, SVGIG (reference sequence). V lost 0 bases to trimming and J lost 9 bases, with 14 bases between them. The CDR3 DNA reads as TGTGCCTGGAGTGTACCTCCCAGAAAGCGCTACACCTTC. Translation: CAWSVPPRKRYTF.

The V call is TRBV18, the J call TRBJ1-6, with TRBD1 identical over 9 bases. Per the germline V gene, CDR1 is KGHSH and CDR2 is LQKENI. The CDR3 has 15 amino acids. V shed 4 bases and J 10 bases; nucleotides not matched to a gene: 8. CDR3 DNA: TGTGCCAGCTCACGTTTGGGACAGGGCCCCTCACCCCTCCACTTT. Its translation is CASSRLGQGPSPLHF.

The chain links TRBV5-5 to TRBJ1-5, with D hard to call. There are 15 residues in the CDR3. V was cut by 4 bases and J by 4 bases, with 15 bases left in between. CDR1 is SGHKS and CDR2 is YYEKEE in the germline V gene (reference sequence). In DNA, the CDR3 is TGTGCCAGCAGCCTAGGGCAGCTTATGAATCAGCCCCAGCATTTT. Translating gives CASSLGQLMNQPQHF.

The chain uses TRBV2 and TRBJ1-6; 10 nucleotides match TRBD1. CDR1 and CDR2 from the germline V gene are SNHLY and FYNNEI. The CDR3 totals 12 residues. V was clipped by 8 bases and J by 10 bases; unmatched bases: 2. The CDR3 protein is CASGTGVSPLHF. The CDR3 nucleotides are TGTGCCAGCGGGACAGGGGTCTCACCCCTCCACTTT. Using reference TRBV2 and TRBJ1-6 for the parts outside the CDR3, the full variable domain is EPEVTQTPSHQVTQMGQEVILRCVPISNHLYFYWYRQILGQKVEFLVSFYNNEISEKSEIFDDQFSVERPDGSNFTLKIRSTKLEDSAMYFCASGTGVSPLHFGNGTRLTVT.

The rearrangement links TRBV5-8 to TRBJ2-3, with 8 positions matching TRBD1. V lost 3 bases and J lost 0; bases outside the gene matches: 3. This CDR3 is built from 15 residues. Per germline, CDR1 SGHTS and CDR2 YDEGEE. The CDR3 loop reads CASSWDRTSTDTQYF. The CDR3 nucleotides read TGTGCCAGCAGCTGGGACAGGACTAGCACAGATACGCAGTATTTT.